This section outlines one TCR beta chain sequence together with its context. The sample comes from a study of blood T cell repertoires in COVID-19. Germline CDR1 is SGHRS and CDR2 is YFSETQ. The CDR3 runs 14 residues. V lost 0 bases and J lost 5, with 12 bases in between. Authors' methods: Using reference gene primer amplification, nucleated cell counts were estimated. Generated by immunoSEQ multiplex PCR, the TCRdb table keeps only in-frame clones and is missing some. D and trimming were read from the DNA, whereas the V and J calls and clone size are those reported in that table. The sample records some 220,000 clones, roughly 84% being singletons.

This TCR was recovered from a man in his fifties with active or convalescent COVID-19. The rearrangement links TRBV5-1 to TRBJ2-7; possible D gene TRBD2, 6 bases. Sample: peripheral blood. DNA of the CDR3: TGCGCCAGCAGCTTGGGACTAGGGTCGAACGAGCAGTACTTC. Protein product: CASSLGLGSNEQYF. The full variable domain, rest sourced from reference TRBV5-1 and TRBJ2-7, is KAGVTQTPRYLIKTRGQQVTLSCSPISGHRSVSWYQQTPGQGLQFLFEYFSETQRNKGNFPGRFSGRQFSNSRSEMNVSTLELGDSALYLCASSLGLGSNEQYFGPGTRLTVT.